The 14 T cell receptor beta chains presented below share a single source sample, sequenced in a study of blood T cells in healthy people across ages. Alongside a J-beta primer mix, a sample-barcoded 5' primer served in a second PCR lasting about 7 to 11 cycles. Each CDR3 protein gets one entry after TCRdb re-called the 5' RACE reads with MiXCR. The data hold 780,000 or so distinct CDR3 sequences, with roughly 50% observed a single time. Material for sequencing was blood. The receptors here all came from a man of 80 years or more in good health.

V usage is TRBV7-2 and J usage is TRBJ1-1; D unresolved. Germline V gene lookup returns CDR1 SGHTA and CDR2 FQGNSA. Trimming took off 5 bases at V and 4 bases at J, with 11 bases between the two ends. The CDR3 has 13 amino acids. The CDR3: CASSPRGFTEAFF. The CDR3 nucleotides read TGTGCCAGCAGCCCCCGGGGATTCACTGAAGCTTTCTTT.

CDR3 DNA: TGTGCCAGTAGTATGGTTGGCGCTGGACTAGCGGGCACAGATACGCAGTATTTT. Its protein is CASSMVGAGLAGTDTQYF. This rearrangement joins TRBV19 to TRBJ2-3; 10 bases are a match to TRBD2. Losses at the gene ends were 3 bases for V and 1 base for J; bases not matched to a gene: 10. Germline CDR1 is LNHDA and CDR2 is SQIVND (reference sequence). The CDR3 loop spans 18 amino acids. Full variable domain (rest looked up from reference TRBV19 and TRBJ2-3): DGGITQSPKYLFRKEGQNVTLSCEQNLNHDAMYWYRQDPGQGLRLIYYSQIVNDFQKGDIAEGYSVSREKKESFPLTVTSAQKNPTAFYLCASSMVGAGLAGTDTQYFGPGTRLTVL.

The CDR3 spells CASRLRGGTGELFF. The CDR3 DNA reads TGTGCCAGCAGACTCCGGGGGGGAACCGGGGAGCTGTTTTTT. The gene calls are TRBV6-5 and TRBJ2-2; 8 nucleotides align to TRBD2. CDR1 is MNHEY, CDR2 SVGAGI, per germline. Trimming took 6 bases from V and 5 from J; bases not matched to a gene: 5. The CDR3 is 14 amino acids.

This clonotype has only a few counts. V and J are TRBV28 and TRBJ1-5; 7 bases match TRBD1. Germline V lookup: CDR1 MDHEN, CDR2 SYDVKM. The CDR3 loop spans 14 amino acids. J lost 7 bases, V lost 5 bases, and 8 bases had no gene match. CDR3 residues: CASSITGAAQPQHF. The DNA of the CDR3 is TGTGCCAGCAGTATTACAGGGGCTGCGCAGCCCCAGCATTTT.

The chain couples TRBV10-3 to TRBJ2-5; 8 positions match TRBD1. The CDR3 sequence is 16 residues long. Germline V gives CDR1 ENHRY, CDR2 SYGVKD. V was pared by 3 bases and J by 1 base, with 7 bases of the junction left unmatched. The CDR3 region has the DNA TGTGCCATCAGTGAAAGCCGGGACAGGCTCCAAGAGACCCAGTACTTC. Encoded protein: CAISESRDRLQETQYF.

The chain combines TRBV14 with TRBJ2-5; D is undetermined. CDR1 is SGHDN and CDR2 is FVKESK in the germline V gene. The ends were cut back, 2 bases at V and 2 bases at J, with 12 bases in the middle. CDR3 length: 15 residues. The CDR3 is CASSQMVAPQETQYF. CDR3 coding DNA: TGTGCCAGCAGCCAAATGGTAGCTCCTCAAGAGACCCAGTACTTC.

This clonotype was seen many times. An end of the junction does not agree with germline; a read error may underlie this. This chain connects TRBV18 to TRBJ2-5; 8 bases align to TRBD2. The germline V gene has CDR1 KGHSH and CDR2 LQKENI. This CDR3 region has 13 residues. The CDR3 region is CASSPLAEETQYF. The DNA for the CDR3 is TGCGCCAGCAGCCCACTAGCGGAAGAGACCCAGTACTTC.

This clonotype was seen more than once but under ten times. The chain recombines TRBV2 with TRBJ2-7; 10 bases map to TRBD1. Unmatched junction bases numbered 5, after V lost 7 bases and J lost 5 bases. The CDR3 consists of 13 residues. Germline V gene data show CDR1 as SNHLY and CDR2 as FYNNEI. The CDR3 loop is CASTRDRGHEQYF. The DNA of the CDR3 is TGTGCCAGCACCCGGGACAGGGGTCACGAGCAGTACTTC.

This chain connects TRBV4-1 to TRBJ2-1, with 9 bases identical to TRBD2. The germline CDR1 and CDR2 sequences are MGHRA and YSYEKL. J lost 4 bases, V lost 0 bases, and 4 bases had no gene match. This CDR3 region has 16 residues. The CDR3 bases are TGCGCCAGCAGCCAAGACGGGCTAGCGGGATACAATGAGCAGTTCTTC. This codes for CASSQDGLAGYNEQFF.

This chain links TRBV7-2 with TRBJ2-2; D remains unclear. This CDR3 contains 16 residues. V gave up 5 bases and J gave up 4 bases, with 17 bases separating them. Germline-derived CDR1 and CDR2 are SGHTA and FQGNSA. CDR3 sequence (DNA): TGTGCCAGCAGCATACTTGGGCCTGCAGGCACCGGGGAGCTGTTTTTT. The encoded protein is CASSILGPAGTGELFF.

This clonotype occurred a few times. The chain combines TRBV9 with TRBJ2-7, with a possible D match to TRBD1 (6 bases). CDR1 is SGDLS and CDR2 is YYNGEE in the germline V gene. The ends were cut back, 0 bases at V and 3 bases at J, with 16 bases in the middle. The CDR3 extends over 16 amino acids. CDR3 region: CASSVGLRGADYEQYF. As DNA, the CDR3 is TGTGCCAGCAGCGTAGGGCTCAGGGGTGCAGACTACGAGCAGTACTTC.

This clonotype was seen only a few times. The chain employs TRBV18 and TRBJ2-1; tentatively, D is TRBD2 (6 bases). The germline gives CDR1 KGHSH, CDR2 LQKENI. V lost 2 bases and J lost 3, with 8 bases in between. CDR3 length equals 14 residues. The CDR3 DNA follows: TGTGCCAGCTCACCAGCGGGAAGCTACAATGAGCAGTTCTTC. This translates into CASSPAGSYNEQFF. Based on the CDR3 plus reference TRBV18 and TRBJ2-1, the full variable domain is NAGVMQNPRHLVRRRGQEARLRCSPMKGHSHVYWYRQLPEEGLKFMVYLQKENIIDESGMPKERFSAEFPKEGPSILRIQQVVRGDSAAYFCASSPAGSYNEQFFGPGTRLTVL.

V is TRBV20-1 and J is TRBJ2-5; 7 nucleotides align to TRBD2. This CDR3 has 13 amino acids. Germline loops: CDR1 DFQATT, CDR2 SNEGSKA (reference sequence). Losses at the gene ends were 5 bases for V and 5 bases for J; bases not matched to a gene: 8. The CDR3 DNA reads as TGCAGTGCTTGGAGGACTAGAGGGGAGACCCAGTACTTC. Amino acids: CSAWRTRGETQYF.

On this clonotype itself: This could be a read error, since a much larger clone is one nucleotide away. The V and J genes are TRBV7-3 and TRBJ2-1; 7 positions match TRBD1. CDR3 length equals 17 residues. The V gene's germline CDR1 is SGHTA and CDR2 FQGTGA. CDR3 residues: CACSPRDTRTGYNEQFF. The CDR3 coding sequence is TGTGCCTGCAGCCCACGGGACACCCGGACAGGCTACAATGAGCAGTTCTTC.